This T cell receptor beta chain appears in the sequencing data of a study of T cell responses to AZD1222 COVID-19 vaccine. Some clones are missing from TCRdb's copy, which holds only in-frame ones; the method was immunoSEQ multiplex PCR. The sample has more than 100,000 clones, approximately 90% seen once. Remarks on this clone: Its antigen is undetermined.

Germline CDR1 and CDR2: MNHEY and SMNVEV (reference sequence). Trimming took off 5 bases at V and 3 bases at J, with 8 bases between the two ends. CDR3 length: 12 residues. Study-level findings and limits: The span of vaccine-associated CD4 TCRs extended across spike, with dominance at 160-218 and 743-854. Repertoire samples came only from after the peak T cell response. At baseline, seropositivity was found in only a handful of AZD1222 recipients. The donors showed a predominance of white British ancestry and of females, with possible underestimation of clonal diversity.

Source: peripheral blood, taken on day 0 of AZD1222 vaccination. The TCR originated in an adult in good health. V gene TRBV27 combines with J gene TRBJ2-7; tentative D call: TRBD2 (5 bases). The CDR3 protein is CASSVRGYEQYV. The CDR3 DNA follows: TGTGCCAGCAGTGTCCGGGGCTACGAGCAGTACGTC.